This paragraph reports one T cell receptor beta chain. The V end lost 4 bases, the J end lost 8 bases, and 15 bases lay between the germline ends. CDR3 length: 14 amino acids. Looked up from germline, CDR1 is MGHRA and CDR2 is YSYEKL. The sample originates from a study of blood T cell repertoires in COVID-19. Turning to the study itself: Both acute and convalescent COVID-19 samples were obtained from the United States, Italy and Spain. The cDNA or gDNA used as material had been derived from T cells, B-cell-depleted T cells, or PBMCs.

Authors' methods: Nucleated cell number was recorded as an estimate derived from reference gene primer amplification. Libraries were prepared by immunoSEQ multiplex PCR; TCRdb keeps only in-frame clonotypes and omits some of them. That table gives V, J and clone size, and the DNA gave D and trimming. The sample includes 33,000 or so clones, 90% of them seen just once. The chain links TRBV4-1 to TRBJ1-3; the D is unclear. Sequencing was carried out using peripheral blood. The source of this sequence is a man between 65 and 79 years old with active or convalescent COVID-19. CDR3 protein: CASSPGGSDDTIYF. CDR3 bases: TGCGCCAGCAGCCCGGGCGGTAGCGACGACACCATATATTTT.